This T cell receptor (beta chain) emerged from a study of shared clonotypes between healthy human individuals. The data were produced by immunoSEQ multiplex PCR, yet TCRdb's version contains in-frame clones alone and is incomplete. The sample comprises under 600,000 clones, around three quarters of which are singletons, and 12% rests with the top ten. About 90 million PBMCs per unsorted sample were used for genomic DNA. From germline, CDR1 is KGHSH and CDR2 LQKENI. This CDR3 contains 15 residues. Trimming took 6 bases from V and 4 from J; bases not matched to a gene: 10. Sequencing was done on a sample of PBMCs. This receptor was obtained from a woman aged 40 to 50 in good health. Some clones in this sample may be carry-over from other donors' samples. The chain combines TRBV18 with TRBJ1-1, with 8 bases lining up with TRBD1. The CDR3 here is CASSLGQGSITEAFF. In DNA, the CDR3 is TGTGCCAGCTCCCTCGGACAGGGCAGCATCACTGAAGCTTTCTTT.